Included here is one T cell receptor (beta chain) sequence, with context. This clone was seen a single time. What this receptor recognizes is not known. For this receptor, the gene names and germline sequences are taken from the mouse. Read coverage stops 1 residue before the CDR3 terminus; the germline J gene supplies the remainder. The library was built by means of the immunoSEQ multiplex PCR assay. TCRbeta CDR3 sequencing was performed at survey depth by Adaptive Biotechnologies, and CDR3 sequences, V/J genes, productive frequency and template counts were reported. Amplification of TCR beta CDR3 regions started from genomic DNA instead of RNA. In the source study's methods: Jensen-Shannon divergence served to quantify pairwise repertoire overlap between tissues, with 0 meaning identical and 1 meaning complete divergence. Tissues were clustered by single-linkage agglomerative hierarchical clustering of pairwise JSD values and displayed as dendrograms. GLIPH2 was applied to all patient samples using simulation_depth 1000, kmer_min_depth 3, and cdr3_length_cutoff 8, and only groups with more than two unique CDR3s were retained. A standardized tissue-overlap score was calculated by extrapolating Jaccard GLIPH-group overlap across patients to a standard repertoire size of 1000 clones. Associations of diversity with clinical or experimental variables used linear mixed-effect models with tissue fixed effects and individual random effects. The table was pulled from immuneACCESS by TCRdb, which kept in-frame rearrangements only. Such tables lose some clones; where checked, under half of the loss comes from unresolved V genes, and the rest has no known cause. The DNA gave D and trimming, while V, J and clone size come from that table. The sample table holds roughly 50,000 clones, of which roughly four fifths were seen once. Of the sample, under 0.9% is held by the ten largest clones.

The data were obtained in a study of tissue T cells after allogeneic stem cell transplantation (dated by TCRdb to the early 2020s). Notes on the research overall: TCR beta repertoires were profiled across many tissues obtained from research autopsies of patients with and without GVHD, as well as in mouse models of GVHD. The human arm was a prospective observational study without blinding or randomization. Overall study outcomes, separate from this receptor: Few T cell clones were found to be shared across patients, but shared repertoire signatures across patients were revealed in a tissue-specific fashion by motif-based clustering. The patient cohort was small and varied clinically, and sampling depth was recognized as a limitation. The study did not determine which tissue TCRs were alloreactive or antigen-specific, and some clones might have been persisting host cells. In both patients and mice, T cells from blood and spleen picked up only a limited part of the TCR repertoire that was detected in tissues. Within patients, how anatomically similar the tissues were was a key factor in shaping TCR repertoire composition, regardless of disease or transplant status.

V is shortened by 0 bases, J by 6 bases, and the region joining them spans 6 bases. The germline V gene (reference sequence) sets CDR1 to NSQYPW and CDR2 to LRSPGD. The CDR3 starts with the cysteine, ends with the phenylalanine, and has 13 residues. The DNA shown is the part of the CDR3 that was read: 36 bases, in frame from base 1. The chain employs TRBV1 and TRBJ2-1; the D segment cannot be called with confidence. The receptor's source is a pool of C57BL/6 mice in good health. Sequenced: sorted cells pooled from one or two spleens. The sequenced part of the CDR3 DNA is TGCACCTGCAGTGCAGACCGGGTTGCTGAGCAGTTC. Protein translation: CTCSADRVAEQF. The CDR3 in full is CTCSADRVAEQFF.